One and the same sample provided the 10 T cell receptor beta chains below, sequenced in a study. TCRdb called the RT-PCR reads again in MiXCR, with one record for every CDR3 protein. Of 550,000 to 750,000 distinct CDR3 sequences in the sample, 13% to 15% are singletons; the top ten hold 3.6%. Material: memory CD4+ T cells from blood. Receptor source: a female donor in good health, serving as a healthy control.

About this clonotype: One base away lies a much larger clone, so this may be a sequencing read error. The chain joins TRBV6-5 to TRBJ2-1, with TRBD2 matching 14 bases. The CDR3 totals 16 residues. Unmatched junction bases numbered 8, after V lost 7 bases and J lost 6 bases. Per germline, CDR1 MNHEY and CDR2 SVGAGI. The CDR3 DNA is TGTGCCAGCACCACGGTCGGGACTAGCGGGAGCAATGAGCAGTTCTTC. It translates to CASTTVGTSGSNEQFF.

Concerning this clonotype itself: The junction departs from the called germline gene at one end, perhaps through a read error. The CDR3 bases are TGCAGTGCTAGAGATGGCGGGGGGGATAATGGGCAGTTCTTC. Amino acid sequence: CSARDGGGDNGQFF. The rearrangement joins TRBV20-1 to TRBJ2-1, with 9 bases identical to TRBD2. The CDR3 is made up of 14 amino acids. From germline, CDR1 is DFQATT and CDR2 SNEGSKA (reference sequence).

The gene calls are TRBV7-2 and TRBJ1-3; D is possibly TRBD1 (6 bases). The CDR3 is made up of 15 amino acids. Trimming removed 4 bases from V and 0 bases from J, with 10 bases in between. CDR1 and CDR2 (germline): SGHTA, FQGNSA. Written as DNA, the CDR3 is TGTGCCAGCAGCTCACAGGGTAACTCTGGAAACACCATATATTTT. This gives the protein CASSSQGNSGNTIYF.

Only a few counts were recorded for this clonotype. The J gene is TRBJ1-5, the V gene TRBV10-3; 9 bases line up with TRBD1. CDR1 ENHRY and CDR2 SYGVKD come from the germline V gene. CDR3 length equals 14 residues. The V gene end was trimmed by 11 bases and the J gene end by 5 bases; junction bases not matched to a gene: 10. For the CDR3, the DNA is TGTGCCTCCACAGGGGGCGTGGGGGATCAGCCCCAGCATTTT. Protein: CASTGGVGDQPQHF.

The CDR3 reads CASSQAGDGSGYTF. The CDR3 bases are TGTGCCAGCAGCCAAGCGGGGGACGGGAGTGGCTACACCTTC. J is TRBJ1-2 and V is TRBV3-1, with D maybe TRBD1 (5 bases). Germline V gene sequence: CDR1 LGHDT, CDR2 YNNKEL (reference sequence). This CDR3 region has 14 residues. The V and J ends lost 1 base and 7 bases respectively, with 13 bases between them.

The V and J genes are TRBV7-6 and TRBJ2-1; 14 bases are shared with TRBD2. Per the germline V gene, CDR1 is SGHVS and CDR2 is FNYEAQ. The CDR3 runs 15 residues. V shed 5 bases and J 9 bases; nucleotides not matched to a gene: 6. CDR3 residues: CASSQTSGGAGEQFF. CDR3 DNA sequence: TGTGCCAGCAGCCAGACTAGCGGGGGGGCCGGTGAGCAGTTCTTC.

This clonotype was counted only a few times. CDR3 sequence reads: CSAGHLYRSNQPQHF. The CDR3 DNA follows: TGCAGTGCTGGACACTTATACAGAAGCAATCAGCCCCAGCATTTT. The V gene is TRBV20-1, the J gene TRBJ1-5, with D possibly matching TRBD1 (5 bases). The CDR3 sequence is 15 residues long. Germline CDR1 reads DFQATT; CDR2 reads SNEGSKA (reference sequence). With 5 bases removed from V and 1 base from J, the gap between germline ends came to 15 bases.

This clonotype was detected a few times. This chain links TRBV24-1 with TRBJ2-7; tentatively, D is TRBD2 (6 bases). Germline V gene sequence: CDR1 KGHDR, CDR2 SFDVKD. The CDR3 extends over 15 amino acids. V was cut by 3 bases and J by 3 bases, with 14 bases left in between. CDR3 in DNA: TGTGCCACCAGTGATAGTCAACTAGCAGGCTACGAGCAGTACTTC. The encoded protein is CATSDSQLAGYEQYF.

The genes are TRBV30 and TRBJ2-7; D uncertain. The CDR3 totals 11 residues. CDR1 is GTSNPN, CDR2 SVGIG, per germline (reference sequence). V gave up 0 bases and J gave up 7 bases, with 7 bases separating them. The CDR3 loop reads CAWSVHGEQYF. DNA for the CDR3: TGTGCCTGGAGTGTACACGGGGAGCAGTACTTC.

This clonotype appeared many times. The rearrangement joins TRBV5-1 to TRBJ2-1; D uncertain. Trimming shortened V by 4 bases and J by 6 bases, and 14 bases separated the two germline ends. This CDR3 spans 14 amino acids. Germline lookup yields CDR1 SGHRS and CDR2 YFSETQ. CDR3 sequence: CASSDGPVSNEQFF. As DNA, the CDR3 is TGCGCCAGCAGCGACGGACCAGTTAGCAATGAGCAGTTCTTC. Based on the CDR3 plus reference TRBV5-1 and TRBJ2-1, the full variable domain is KAGVTQTPRYLIKTRGQQVTLSCSPISGHRSVSWYQQTPGQGLQFLFEYFSETQRNKGNFPGRFSGRQFSNSRSEMNVSTLELGDSALYLCASSDGPVSNEQFFGPGTRLTVL.